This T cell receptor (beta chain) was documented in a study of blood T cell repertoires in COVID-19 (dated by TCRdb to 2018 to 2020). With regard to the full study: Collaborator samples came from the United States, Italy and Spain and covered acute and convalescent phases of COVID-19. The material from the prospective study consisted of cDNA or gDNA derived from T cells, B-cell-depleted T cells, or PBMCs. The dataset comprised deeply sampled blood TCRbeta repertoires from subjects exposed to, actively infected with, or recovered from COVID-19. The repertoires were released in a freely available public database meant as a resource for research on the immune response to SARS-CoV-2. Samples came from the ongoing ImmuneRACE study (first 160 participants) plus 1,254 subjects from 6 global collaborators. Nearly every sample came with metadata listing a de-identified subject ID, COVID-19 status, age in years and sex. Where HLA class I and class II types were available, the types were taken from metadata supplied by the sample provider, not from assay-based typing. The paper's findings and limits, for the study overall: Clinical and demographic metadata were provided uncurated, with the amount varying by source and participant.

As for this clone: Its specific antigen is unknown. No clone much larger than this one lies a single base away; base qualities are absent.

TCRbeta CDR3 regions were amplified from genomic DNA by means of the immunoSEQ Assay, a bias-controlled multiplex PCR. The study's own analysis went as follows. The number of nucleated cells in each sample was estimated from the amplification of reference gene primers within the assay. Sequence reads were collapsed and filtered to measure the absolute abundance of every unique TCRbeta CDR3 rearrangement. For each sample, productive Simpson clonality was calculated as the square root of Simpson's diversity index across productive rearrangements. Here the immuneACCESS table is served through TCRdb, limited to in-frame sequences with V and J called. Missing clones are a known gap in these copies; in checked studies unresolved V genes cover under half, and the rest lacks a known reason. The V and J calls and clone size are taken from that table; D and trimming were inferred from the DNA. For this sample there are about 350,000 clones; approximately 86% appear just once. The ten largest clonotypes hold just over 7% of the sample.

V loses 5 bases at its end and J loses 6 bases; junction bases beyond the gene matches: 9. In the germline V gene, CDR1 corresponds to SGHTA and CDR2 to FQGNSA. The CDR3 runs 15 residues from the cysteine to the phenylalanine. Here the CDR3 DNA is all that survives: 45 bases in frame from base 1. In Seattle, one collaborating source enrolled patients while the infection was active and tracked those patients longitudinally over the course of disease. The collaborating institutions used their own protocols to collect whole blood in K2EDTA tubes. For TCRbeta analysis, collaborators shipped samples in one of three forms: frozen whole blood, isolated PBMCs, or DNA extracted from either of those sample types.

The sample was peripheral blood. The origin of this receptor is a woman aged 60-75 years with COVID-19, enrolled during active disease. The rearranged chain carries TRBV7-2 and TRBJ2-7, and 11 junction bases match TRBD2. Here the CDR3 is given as CASSMEGLAVSEQYF. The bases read TGTGCCAGCAGCATGGAGGGACTAGCGGTGTCCGAGCAGTACTTC. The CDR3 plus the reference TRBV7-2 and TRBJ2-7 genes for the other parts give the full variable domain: GAGVSQSPSNKVTEKGKDVELRCDPISGHTALYWYRQSLGQGLEFLIYFQGNSAPDKSGLPSDRFSAERTGGSVSTLTIQRTQQEDSAVYLCASSMEGLAVSEQYFGPGTRLTVT.